A single sample gave rise to the 28 T cell receptor beta chains below, sequenced in a study of prognosis after radiotherapy for stage I lung cancer (dated by TCRdb to the early 2020s). Instrument used: Illumina HiSeq 3000. Two rounds of multiplex PCR were used to amplify the TCR beta CDR3 region from genomic DNA. The first PCR round used primers specific to each TRBV and TRBJ gene, and the primer sequences were filed in Chinese patent CN105087789A. The public sequencing data were trimmed at Q25 with fastp and processed into clonotypes with MiXCR by TCRdb, which kept only in-frame beta chains. Every distinct CDR3 protein forms one entry, paired with its most common genes and DNA. The sample has about 15,000 distinct CDR3 sequences on record, 28% of them singletons. 9.5% to 14% of the sample belongs to the ten largest clones. Sequenced material: PBMCs, taken before or after stereotactic body radiation therapy (not recorded which). The source of these receptors is a donor aged 50 or older with non-small cell lung cancer.

With respect to this clonotype: The likely explanation is a read error, given a far larger clone one base away. V usage is TRBV6-6 and J usage is TRBJ2-5; 8 positions match TRBD1. This CDR3 spans 17 amino acids. Germline V lookup: CDR1 MNHNY, CDR2 SVGAGI (reference sequence). The CDR3 region is CASSYSIPGQAKETKYF. CDR3 DNA sequence: TGTGCCAGCAGTTACTCGATCCCGGGACAGGCCAAAGAGACCAAGTACTTC.

The chain is built from TRBV6-4 and TRBJ1-1; a weak D match, TRBD1 (5 bases). CDR3 length: 17 amino acids. Germline assignment: CDR1 MRHNA and CDR2 SNTAGT. V lost 10 bases and J lost 3, with 27 bases in between. CDR3 bases: TGTGCCATCCCCAGATGGGACCCCGGGGCCCCGTACACTGAAGCTTTCTTT. Its translation: CAIPRWDPGAPYTEAFF.

This clonotype appeared a single time. A far larger clone lies a single base away; this is likely a read error. The chain has TRBV7-2 and TRBJ2-5; the D gene is possibly TRBD2 (6 bases). CDR1 SGHTA and CDR2 FQGNSA come from the germline V gene. The CDR3 is 11 amino acids. For the CDR3, the DNA is TGTGCCAGCAGCCCGTGGGGGGAGCATTTCTTC. Translating gives CASSPWGEHFF.

This clonotype was counted many times. V usage is TRBV20-1 and J usage is TRBJ2-7, with TRBD2 matching over 10 bases. The V gene end was trimmed by 0 bases and the J gene end by 6 bases; junction bases not matched to a gene: 11. Germline V gives CDR1 DFQATT, CDR2 SNEGSKA (reference sequence). The CDR3 is 16 amino acids. The CDR3 is CSARDFTSGKVAEQYF. The CDR3 region has the DNA TGCAGTGCTAGAGATTTTACTAGCGGGAAGGTGGCCGAGCAGTACTTC.

This clonotype occurred once. It is likely a read error, because the conserved phenylalanine at the end of the CDR3 is missing. The limits of the CDR3 on the DNA are not certain, so only TCRdb's listed CDR3 is given. The chain links TRBV19 to TRBJ1-1; the table's D call of TRBD1 was not tested on the DNA. The CDR3 is 14 residues long, counting both termini. The germline V gene has CDR1 LNHDA and CDR2 SQIVND (reference sequence). CDR3 in amino acids: CASSVAGTGAEDFL.

In DNA form, the CDR3 reads TGTGCCAGCATCCTGGGAGATCAAAAAAACAATGAGCAGTTCTTC. This gives the protein CASILGDQKNNEQFF. The chain uses TRBV6-1 and TRBJ2-1; tentatively, D is TRBD2 (5 bases). Trimming took 7 bases from V and 5 from J, leaving 18 bases between them. The length of the CDR3 is 15 residues. Per germline, CDR1 MNHNS and CDR2 SASEGT.

This clonotype was found many times. The chain combines TRBV20-1 with TRBJ2-1; 10 bases map to TRBD2. The length of the CDR3 is 18 residues. Germline V gene data show CDR1 as DFQATT and CDR2 as SNEGSKA (reference sequence). V lost 6 bases, J lost 4 bases, and 18 bases stayed unmatched. CDR3 region: CSALWAGGSSGRYNEQFF. DNA for the CDR3: TGCAGTGCCTTATGGGCCGGAGGCAGTAGCGGGAGGTACAATGAGCAGTTCTTC.

Remarks on this clonotype: With only one base between it and a far larger clone, this is likely a read error. The chain employs TRBV27 and TRBJ2-7; 14 nucleotides agree with TRBD2. Germline CDR1 MNHEY, CDR2 SMNVEV (reference sequence). The CDR3 sequence is 18 residues long. V lost 8 bases, J lost 1 base, and 13 bases stayed unmatched. The DNA of the CDR3 is TGTGCCAGCTGGCCCCCGGGACTAGCGGGAGTGAATTCCTACGAGCAGTACTTC. As protein: CASWPPGLAGVNSYEQYF.

CDR3 loop: CASSPSAGAGTLELFF. CDR3 bases: TGTGCCAGCAGTCCCTCAGCGGGAGCGGGGACCTTGGAGCTGTTTTTT. The chain is built from TRBV28 and TRBJ2-2, with TRBD2 matching over 8 bases. Germline V gene lookup returns CDR1 MDHEN and CDR2 SYDVKM. Trimming took 5 bases from V and 10 from J; bases not matched to a gene: 15. The CDR3 sequence is 16 residues long. The full variable domain, rest sourced from reference TRBV28 and TRBJ2-2, is DVKVTQSSRYLVKRTGEKVFLECVQDMDHENMFWYRQDPGLGLRLIYFSYDVKMKEKGDIPEGYSVSREKKERFSLILESASTNQTSMYLCASSPSAGAGTLELFFGEGSRLTVL.

This clonotype has a count of ten or more. The chain couples TRBV10-3 to TRBJ2-3; TRBD2 might be the D (5 bases). The V and J ends lost 10 bases and 3 bases respectively, with 23 bases between them. The CDR3 totals 16 residues. CDR1 and CDR2 from the germline V gene are ENHRY and SYGVKD. The CDR3 loop reads CATPPVTRSGTDTQYF. CDR3 DNA sequence: TGTGCCACCCCACCGGTTACGAGGTCGGGGACAGATACGCAGTATTTT.

This clonotype was counted many times. The chain recombines TRBV28 with TRBJ1-5; 9 nucleotides match TRBD1. CDR3 length: 18 amino acids. Germline lookup yields CDR1 MDHEN and CDR2 SYDVKM. The V gene end was trimmed by 6 bases and the J gene end by 4 bases; junction bases not matched to a gene: 16. CDR3 DNA sequence: TGTGCCAGCAGAAGTCCCGGGACAGGGAAAAGGGCGAATCAGCCCCAGCATTTT. It codes for CASRSPGTGKRANQPQHF.

This clonotype was detected ten times or more. This chain uses TRBV6-1 with TRBJ1-5; D is unresolved. Trimming shortened V by 6 bases and J by 7 bases, and 16 bases separated the two germline ends. The CDR3 has 14 amino acids. Germline V CDR1 and CDR2: MNHNS, SASEGT. CDR3 sequence reads: CASRTAVFGQPQHF. Written as DNA, the CDR3 is TGTGCCAGCAGGACCGCCGTCTTCGGCCAGCCCCAGCATTTT.

At least ten counts were recorded for this clonotype. In DNA form, the CDR3 reads TGTGCCAGCAGTTACGGGAGAGAGACCCAGTACTTC. The encoded protein is CASSYGRETQYF. This chain links TRBV2 with TRBJ2-5; perhaps TRBD2 as D (6 bases). The CDR3 covers 12 residues. The ends were cut back, 5 bases at V and 4 bases at J, with 8 bases in the middle. Germline lookup yields CDR1 SNHLY and CDR2 FYNNEI.

This clonotype showed up many times. At one boundary the junction diverges from the germline segment, which might be a read error. The chain links TRBV2 to TRBJ1-6; unclear D gene. There are 16 residues in the CDR3. Looked up from germline, CDR1 is SNHLY and CDR2 is FYNNEI. CDR3 nucleotides: TGTGCCAGCAGTGATCGGTGGGAGTCTGGTAATTCACCCCTCTACTTT. Translation gives CASSDRWESGNSPLYF.

This clonotype was seen ten or more times. The gene calls are TRBV5-5 and TRBJ1-4; D possibly corresponds to TRBD1 (6 bases). Per germline, CDR1 SGHKS and CDR2 YYEKEE (reference sequence). CDR3 length: 14 amino acids. V was clipped by 3 bases and J by 8 bases, with 14 bases between them. Here the CDR3 reads CASSSPGVGEKLFF. CDR3 nucleotides: TGTGCCAGCAGCTCGCCAGGGGTAGGAGAAAAACTGTTTTTT.

This clonotype was counted many times. The V and J genes are TRBV12-3 or TRBV12-4 and TRBJ2-1, with a tentative D call TRBD2 (5 bases). V lost 5 bases and J 2 bases, leaving 7 bases between the germline ends. The length of the CDR3 is 13 residues. CDR3 in amino acids: CASSRGPYNEQFF. The CDR3, as DNA: TGTGCCAGCAGTCGAGGGCCCTACAATGAGCAGTTCTTC.

By sample fraction, this clonotype is medium-sized. The genes are TRBV5-1 and TRBJ2-3, with 9 bases lining up with TRBD2. There are 15 residues in the CDR3. Per germline, CDR1 SGHRS and CDR2 YFSETQ. Trimming took 5 bases from V and 2 from J; bases not matched to a gene: 6. As DNA, the CDR3 is TGCGCCAGCAGTACCAGCGGGAGGTCCACAGATACGCAGTATTTT. Protein sequence: CASSTSGRSTDTQYF. Variable domain in full (rest from reference TRBV5-1 and TRBJ2-3): KAGVTQTPRYLIKTRGQQVTLSCSPISGHRSVSWYQQTPGQGLQFLFEYFSETQRNKGNFPGRFSGRQFSNSRSEMNVSTLELGDSALYLCASSTSGRSTDTQYFGPGTRLTVL.

The chain has TRBV5-1 and TRBJ2-1; the match to TRBD2 covers 9 bases. The CDR3 loop spans 17 amino acids. V lost 2 bases and J lost 4; bases outside the gene matches: 10. Per germline, CDR1 SGHRS and CDR2 YFSETQ. The CDR3 coding sequence is TGCGCCAGCAGCTTTATGAGCGGGGGGACCCCTTACAATGAGCAGTTCTTC. Amino acid sequence: CASSFMSGGTPYNEQFF.

There are many counts of this clonotype. The chain joins TRBV11-2 to TRBJ2-7; D is possibly TRBD1 (5 bases). The ends were cut back, 5 bases at V and 7 bases at J, with 21 bases in the middle. Germline assignment: CDR1 SGHAT and CDR2 FQNNGV. The CDR3 sequence is 15 residues long. The CDR3 spells CASSPGTGSGLEQYF. The CDR3 DNA reads TGTGCCAGCAGCCCGGGCACAGGCTCCGGTTTGGAGCAGTACTTC.

This clonotype qualifies as medium-sized. This chain links TRBV5-1 with TRBJ1-1; D unclear. Trimming took off 0 bases at V and 4 bases at J, with 13 bases between the two ends. The CDR3 runs to 15 residues. Germline V gene sequence: CDR1 SGHRS, CDR2 YFSETQ. The CDR3 loop reads CASSLVQNSGTEAFF. The CDR3 bases are TGCGCCAGCAGCTTGGTTCAAAACTCGGGCACTGAAGCTTTCTTT.

Judged by abundance, this clonotype is medium-sized. In DNA form, the CDR3 reads TGTGCCAGCAGCTTAGGCGGACAGGGAAACACCATATATTTT. Its translation is CASSLGGQGNTIYF. The chain carries TRBV7-3 and TRBJ1-3, with D perhaps matching TRBD1 (6 bases). V lost 2 bases, J lost 4 bases, and 9 bases lay in between. The CDR3 is made up of 14 amino acids. Germline V gene sequence: CDR1 SGHTA, CDR2 FQGTGA.

This clonotype was recorded many times. V and J are TRBV7-9 and TRBJ1-1; D gene unclear. The CDR3 extends over 15 amino acids. V lost 6 bases and J 0 bases, leaving 14 bases between the germline ends. Germline loops: CDR1 SEHNR, CDR2 FQNEAQ (reference sequence). CDR3 in DNA: TGTGCCAGCAGTTTCGCGGATTTCATGAACACTGAAGCTTTCTTT. Its translation is CASSFADFMNTEAFF.

This clonotype was detected once. At one boundary the junction diverges from the germline segment, which might be a read error. This chain joins TRBV28 and TRBJ1-4; 11 bases match TRBD1. The CDR3 runs to 16 residues. Per germline, CDR1 MDHEN and CDR2 SYDVKM. Written as DNA, the CDR3 is TGTGCCAGCAGTCCGAAAAGGACAGGGGGCGCAGAAAAAATGTTTTTT. As protein: CASSPKRTGGAEKMFF.

Comments on this clonotype: A read error may explain this, as a much larger clone is one base away. The gene calls are TRBV25-1 and TRBJ2-7; no clear D. CDR1 and CDR2 from the germline V gene are MGHDK and SYGVNS. The CDR3 has 11 residues. V was cut by 5 bases and J by 6 bases, with 8 bases left in between. CDR3 sequence: CASSWCREQYF. CDR3 coding DNA: TGTGCCAGCAGTTGGTGTCGCGAGCAGTACTTC.

Of note for this clonotype: Relative to the germline gene, one junction end is altered; a read error may explain this. The chain carries TRBV6-5 and TRBJ2-1; 10 positions agree with TRBD2. The CDR3 loop spans 17 amino acids. From germline, CDR1 is MNHEY and CDR2 SVGAGI. The CDR3 region is CTSSYPGLACRYNEQFF. The CDR3 nucleotides read TGTACCAGCAGTTACCCGGGACTAGCGTGCCGTTACAATGAGCAGTTCTTC.

By proportion, this clonotype is medium-sized. The chain links TRBV2 to TRBJ2-1; a weak D match, TRBD2 (5 bases). V was shortened by 4 bases and J by 3 bases, with 7 bases between the two germline ends. This CDR3 is built from 13 residues. In germline, CDR1 is SNHLY, CDR2 FYNNEI. The DNA for the CDR3 is TGTGCCAGCAGTGGGACTCTCTACAATGAGCAGTTCTTC. Protein product: CASSGTLYNEQFF. Full variable domain (rest looked up from reference TRBV2 and TRBJ2-1): EPEVTQTPSHQVTQMGQEVILRCVPISNHLYFYWYRQILGQKVEFLVSFYNNEISEKSEIFDDQFSVERPDGSNFTLKIRSTKLEDSAMYFCASSGTLYNEQFFGPGTRLTVL.

This clonotype came up many times. The rearrangement links TRBV20-1 to TRBJ2-7; D not certain. The CDR3 is made up of 10 amino acids. The ends were cut back, 4 bases at V and 3 bases at J, with 4 bases in the middle. Germline-derived CDR1 and CDR2 are DFQATT and SNEGSKA (reference sequence). The CDR3 region is CSATNYEQYF. In DNA form, the CDR3 reads TGCAGTGCTACTAACTACGAGCAGTACTTC.

For this clonotype: One base separates it from a far larger clone, so it is likely a read error. The chain uses TRBV7-9 and TRBJ2-5; 15 bases agree with TRBD2. The CDR3 covers 16 residues. The V gene's germline CDR1 is SEHNR and CDR2 FQNEAQ (reference sequence). The CDR3 protein is CASSTGLAGGAETKYF. The CDR3 bases are TGTGCCAGCAGCACTGGACTAGCGGGAGGGGCGGAGACCAAGTACTTC.